This TCR beta chain was recovered during a study of blood T cell repertoires in COVID-19. About the study: Sources were T cells, B-cell-depleted T cells, or PBMCs; the material itself was cDNA or gDNA.

Sequencing was performed with immunoSEQ multiplex PCR; in TCRdb, only in-frame clones are kept and a portion is missing. The table lists approximately 120,000 clones, 83% of them singletons. The CDR3 loop spans 19 amino acids. The junction had 13 bases not matched to a gene; V was cut back by 1 base and J by 5 bases. Germline V gene lookup returns CDR1 SGHVS and CDR2 FQNEAQ. In terms of age and location, participants ranged from about 18 to 89 years and lived in about two dozen US areas. This chain links TRBV7-8 with TRBJ2-5; 13 bases agree with TRBD2. This TCR was recovered from a man aged 25 to 45 who had recovered from COVID-19. Sequenced input: PBMCs or T cells enriched from blood (not recorded which). The CDR3 region is CASSLGEGGTSGVYETQYF. The CDR3 DNA reads as TGTGCCAGCAGCTTAGGAGAGGGGGGGACTAGCGGGGTATACGAGACCCAGTACTTC.